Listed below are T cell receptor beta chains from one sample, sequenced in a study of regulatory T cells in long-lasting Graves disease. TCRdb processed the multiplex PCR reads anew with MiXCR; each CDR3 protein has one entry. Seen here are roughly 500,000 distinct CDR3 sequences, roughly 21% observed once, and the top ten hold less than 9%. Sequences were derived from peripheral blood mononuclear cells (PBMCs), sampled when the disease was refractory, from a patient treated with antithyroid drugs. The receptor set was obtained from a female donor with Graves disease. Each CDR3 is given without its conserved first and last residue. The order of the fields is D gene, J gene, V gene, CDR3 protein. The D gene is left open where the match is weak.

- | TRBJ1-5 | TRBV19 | ASSMIYLSNQPQH
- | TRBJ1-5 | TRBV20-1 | SAAPGGNQPQH
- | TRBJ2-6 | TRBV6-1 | ASSPPSVARGANVLT
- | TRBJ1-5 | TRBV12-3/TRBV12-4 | ASSIQKDSNQPQH
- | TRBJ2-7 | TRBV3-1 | ASSDWRDYEQY
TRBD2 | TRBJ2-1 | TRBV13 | ASSSYRRGVYNEQF
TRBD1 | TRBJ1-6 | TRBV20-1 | SARGTGGQSSPLH
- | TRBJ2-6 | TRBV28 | ASSLWGSASGANVLT
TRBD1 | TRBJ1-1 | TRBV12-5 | ASGLGGGQGAEAF
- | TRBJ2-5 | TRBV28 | ASRGGGPPEETQY
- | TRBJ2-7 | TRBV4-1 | ASSQKTASYEQY
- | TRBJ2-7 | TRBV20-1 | SARDFMAPQY
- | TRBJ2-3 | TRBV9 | ASSVGTTGISTDTQY
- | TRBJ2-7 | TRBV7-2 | ASSWPGSYEQY
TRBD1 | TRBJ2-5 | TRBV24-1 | ATSAGQGDEETQY
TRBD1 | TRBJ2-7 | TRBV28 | AGSTWTGSYEQY
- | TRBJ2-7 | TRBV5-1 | ASSLERATSYEQY
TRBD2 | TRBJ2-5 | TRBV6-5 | ASSYSRTSGVLPNLQETQY
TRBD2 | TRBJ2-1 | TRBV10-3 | AIGAGEGGNEQF
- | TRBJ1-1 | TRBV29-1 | SVGYLTKESARAF
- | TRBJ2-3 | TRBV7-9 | ASRRTGSMVDTQY
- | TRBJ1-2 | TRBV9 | ASSVEGRVRGYGYT
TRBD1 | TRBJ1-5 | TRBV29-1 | SVQTGGDQPQH
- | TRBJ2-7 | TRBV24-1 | ATSDGPTYEQY
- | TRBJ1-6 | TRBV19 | ASSIEPWGSPLH
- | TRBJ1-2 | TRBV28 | ASREVPNYGYT